The clone carrying this TCR beta chain appeared a few times. No antigen is known for it. This sample was taken from a study of T cell repertoires in cytomegalovirus infection. Study background: Public TCR beta signature analysis indicated the presence of both CMV infection and matching HLA type.

General study points: Cumulative frequency of public TCR beta families picked out carriers of CMV plus the relevant HLA.

CDR3 size: 13 residues. CDR1 is LGHNA, CDR2 YNFKEQ, per germline. V lost 1 base, J lost 7 bases, and 10 bases lay in between. TCRdb used MiXCR to reprocess the reads, holding one entry per CDR3 protein. This sample has 250,000 to 300,000 distinct CDR3 sequences, with roughly 15% found just once. Sequenced material: PBMCs. V gene TRBV4-2 combines with J gene TRBJ1-1; D not certain. This receptor was obtained from a human donor in good health (CMV status not recorded). Some clones in this sample may be carry-over from other donors' samples. CDR3 sequence: CASSQVEWSEAFF. The CDR3 DNA reads as TGTGCCAGCAGCCAAGTTGAATGGAGTGAAGCTTTCTTT.